The clone carrying this T cell receptor beta chain was seen only once. The antigen remains unidentified. Germline assignment: CDR1 MNHEY and CDR2 SMNVEV (reference sequence). The ends were cut back, 8 bases at V and 4 bases at J, with 17 bases in the middle. This CDR3 spans 14 amino acids. This specimen comes from a study of T cell repertoires in ileal Crohn's disease. Study-level information: About half received postoperative treatment, about ten with thiopurines and 15 to 20 anti-TNF. Each sample's TCRB immunosequencing used roughly 500 nanograms of biopsy DNA.

TCRdb keeps only in-frame clones here, not all; method: immunoSEQ multiplex PCR. This sample carries fewer than 2,500 clones, 88% of them seen once, and the ten largest clones take about a tenth. Time point: proximal margin of the surgical specimen (macroscopically non-inflamed). Overall study findings and caveats: Active smokers at surgery had more clonal expansions than non-smokers. High-frequency clones were more common in sorted CD8 than CD4 cells.

Specimen: ileal tissue. The chain is built from TRBV27 and TRBJ1-1; D is possibly TRBD1 (6 bases). The receptor comes from an adult with Crohn's disease. CDR3 nucleotide sequence: TGTGCCAGCGTATTACAGGGTCGTTTCACTGAAGCTTTCTTT. Translation gives CASVLQGRFTEAFF.